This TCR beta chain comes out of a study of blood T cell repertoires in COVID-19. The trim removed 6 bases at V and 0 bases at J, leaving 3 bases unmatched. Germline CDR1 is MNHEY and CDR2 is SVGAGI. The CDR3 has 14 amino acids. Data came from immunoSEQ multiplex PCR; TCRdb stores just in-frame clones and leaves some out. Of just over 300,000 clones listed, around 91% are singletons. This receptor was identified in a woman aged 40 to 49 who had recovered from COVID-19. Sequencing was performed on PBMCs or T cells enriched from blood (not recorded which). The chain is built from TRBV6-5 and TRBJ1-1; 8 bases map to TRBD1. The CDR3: CASSNRGMNTEAFF. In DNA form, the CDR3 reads TGTGCCAGCAGCAACAGGGGGATGAACACTGAAGCTTTCTTT.